These 30 T cell receptor beta chains originate from one sample sequenced in a study of blood T cell repertoires in COVID-19. Data came from immunoSEQ multiplex PCR; TCRdb stores just in-frame clones and leaves some out. The sample has around 88,000 clones; around 80% are singletons. Input material: peripheral blood. The receptors shown here come from a man in his fifties or sixties who had recovered from COVID-19.

V usage is TRBV5-8 and J usage is TRBJ2-5; 11 bases map to TRBD1. The germline gives CDR1 SGHTS, CDR2 YDEGEE. This CDR3 is 16 amino acids long. J was trimmed by 0 bases and V by 2 bases; bases with no gene match: 3. The CDR3 region is CASSFGQGAYQETQYF. CDR3 DNA: TGTGCCAGCAGCTTCGGACAGGGGGCTTACCAAGAGACCCAGTACTTC. Full variable domain (remainder filled in from reference TRBV5-8 and TRBJ2-5): EAGVTQSPTHLIKTRGQQATLRCSPISGHTSVYWYQQALGLGLQFLLWYDEGEERNRGNFPPRFSGRQFPNYSSELNVNALELEDSALYLCASSFGQGAYQETQYFGPGTRLLVL.

The rearrangement uses TRBV6-5 and TRBJ1-3; no firm D call. V dropped 8 bases and J dropped 4 bases, with 15 bases sitting between them. The germline CDR1 and CDR2 sequences are MNHEY and SVGAGI. CDR3 length: 14 residues. The CDR3 DNA follows: TGTGCCAGCTATTATGTGGCAGGAGGAAACACCATATATTTT. Protein: CASYYVAGGNTIYF.

The J gene is TRBJ2-1, the V gene TRBV11-2, with D perhaps TRBD2 (5 bases). Germline V gives CDR1 SGHAT, CDR2 FQNNGV. V was shortened by 5 bases and J by 1 base, with 12 bases between the two germline ends. This CDR3 spans 15 amino acids. The CDR3 loop is CASSQDRGSYNEQFF. Here the CDR3 DNA reads TGTGCCAGCAGCCAGGACCGAGGGTCCTACAATGAGCAGTTCTTC. The full variable domain, with the rest looked up from reference TRBV11-2 and TRBJ2-1, is EAGVAQSPRYKIIEKRQSVAFWCNPISGHATLYWYQQILGQGPKLLIQFQNNGVVDDSQLPKDRFSAERLKGVDSTLKIQPAKLEDSAVYLCASSQDRGSYNEQFFGPGTRLTVL.

The V call is TRBV11-2, the J call TRBJ2-1, with TRBD2 as a possible D gene (6 bases). Germline CDR1 is SGHAT and CDR2 is FQNNGV. V lost 5 bases and J lost 9, with 20 bases in between. The CDR3 totals 15 residues. CDR3 protein: CASSGRPWVEGEQFF. The CDR3, as DNA: TGTGCCAGCAGCGGCAGGCCCTGGGTGGAGGGTGAGCAGTTCTTC.

The V and J genes are TRBV10-2 and TRBJ2-1; D is possibly TRBD1 (6 bases). Germline-derived CDR1 and CDR2 are WSHSY and SAAADI. V was trimmed by 2 bases and J by 9 bases, leaving 14 bases between them. The CDR3 length is 14 residues. The CDR3 is CASSESWGQSEQFF. In nucleotides, the CDR3 is TGCGCCAGCAGTGAGAGCTGGGGGCAAAGTGAGCAGTTCTTC.

The V and J genes are TRBV19 and TRBJ1-5; TRBD1 agrees at 11 bases. Germline V gene sequence: CDR1 LNHDA, CDR2 SQIVND (reference sequence). This CDR3 spans 15 amino acids. V gave up 5 bases and J gave up 6 bases; unmatched junction bases: 6. This CDR3 is CASSLGQGAGQPQHF. The DNA for the CDR3 is TGTGCCAGTAGTCTCGGACAGGGGGCGGGTCAGCCCCAGCATTTT.

At least ten counts were recorded for this clone. The rearrangement links TRBV13 to TRBJ2-7; TRBD2 matches at 8 bases. After removal of 4 bases from V and 2 bases from J, the junction contained 10 bases not matched to a gene. The germline V gene encodes CDR1 PRHDT and CDR2 FYEKMQ (reference sequence). This CDR3 contains 16 residues. CDR3 in amino acids: CASSSPPGLGTYEQYF. The DNA for the CDR3 is TGTGCCAGCAGCTCCCCGCCGGGACTAGGGACCTACGAGCAGTACTTC.

This chain joins TRBV3-1 (or the pseudogene TRBV3-2) and TRBJ2-2; 13 nucleotides align to TRBD2. The CDR3 spans 18 residues. Germline V gives CDR1 LGHDT, CDR2 YNNKEL (reference sequence). Trimming took 3 bases from V and 3 from J; bases not matched to a gene: 7. The CDR3 protein is CASSQEGLAGVDTGELFF. The CDR3 DNA reads TGTGCCAGCAGCCAGGAAGGACTAGCGGGAGTAGACACCGGGGAGCTGTTTTTT.

This chain joins TRBV10-3 and TRBJ2-3, with TRBD2 matching over 7 bases. The trim removed 2 bases at V and 4 bases at J, leaving 15 bases unmatched. Germline V CDR1 and CDR2: ENHRY, SYGVKD. CDR3 length: 18 amino acids. For the CDR3, the DNA is TGTGCCATCAGTGAGAAGGGTTGGAGCGGGAAGAAGGCAGATACGCAGTATTTT. Its translation is CAISEKGWSGKKADTQYF.

The chain combines TRBV15 with TRBJ1-1; no reliable D call. V was pared by 2 bases and J by 1 base, with 11 bases between. This CDR3 has 15 residues. Germline CDR1 and CDR2: LNHNV and YYDKDF (reference sequence). CDR3 bases: TGTGCCACCAGCAGAAGGAGCACGGGGAACACTGAAGCTTTCTTT. Translation gives CATSRRSTGNTEAFF.

This clone has a handful of counts. The chain is built from TRBV9 and TRBJ1-1; 8 bases map to TRBD1. The V segment lost 4 bases and the J segment 0 bases; nucleotides outside the gene matches: 5. Germline CDR1 is SGDLS and CDR2 is YYNGEE. This CDR3 has 15 amino acids. The CDR3 DNA is TGTGCCAGCAGCTCTGGGACAGGTCTGAACACTGAAGCTTTCTTT. Its translation: CASSSGTGLNTEAFF.

The rearrangement joins TRBV6-6 to TRBJ1-1; D is perhaps TRBD1 (6 bases). The V gene's germline CDR1 is MNHNY and CDR2 SVGAGI (reference sequence). V lost 2 bases and J 4 bases, leaving 14 bases between the germline ends. The CDR3 runs 15 residues. The CDR3 DNA sequence: TGTGCCAGCAGTTACGGGGGGGGCTCGGGCACTGAAGCTTTCTTT. Translated: CASSYGGGSGTEAFF.

The CDR3 nucleotides read TGTGCCAGCAGCTTGGTGGGACAGGGGGGTCAGCCCCAGCATTTT. It translates to CASSLVGQGGQPQHF. This chain joins TRBV5-6 and TRBJ1-5; 11 bases agree with TRBD1. Unmatched junction bases numbered 2, after V lost 0 bases and J lost 6 bases. The CDR3 consists of 15 residues. Germline CDR1 is SGHDT and CDR2 is YYEEEE.

J is TRBJ1-1 and V is TRBV11-2, with unresolved D. CDR1 is SGHAT, CDR2 FQNNGV, per germline. The V and J ends lost 1 base and 11 bases respectively, with 17 bases between them. The CDR3 length is 14 residues. The CDR3 loop is CASSLAGLVGAAFF. In DNA form, the CDR3 reads TGTGCCAGCAGCTTAGCTGGGTTGGTGGGAGCGGCTTTCTTT.

The chain uses TRBV7-9 and TRBJ1-2, with TRBD1 matching over 9 bases. The length of the CDR3 is 15 residues. Per germline, CDR1 SEHNR and CDR2 FQNEAQ (reference sequence). V lost 4 bases, J lost 4 bases, and 7 bases stayed unmatched. This chain's CDR3 is CASSSPGTGTYGYTF. CDR3 bases: TGTGCCAGCAGCTCCCCCGGGACAGGGACCTATGGCTACACCTTC.

The V gene is TRBV11-2, the J gene TRBJ2-3; 10 bases align to TRBD2. The CDR3 sequence is 16 residues long. The junction had 6 bases not matched to a gene; V was cut back by 5 bases and J by 1 base. CDR1 and CDR2 from the germline V gene are SGHAT and FQNNGV. CDR3 sequence (DNA): TGTGCCAGCAGCCCCGGACTAGCGGTGCGCACAGATACGCAGTATTTT. Translation gives CASSPGLAVRTDTQYF.

The chain combines TRBV12-3 or TRBV12-4 with TRBJ1-2; D is possibly TRBD1 (6 bases). Trimming left V 6 bases short and J 6 bases short, with 14 bases between. The length of the CDR3 is 13 residues. CDR3: CASRLTGSDGYTF. CDR3 coding DNA: TGTGCCAGCAGGCTAACAGGGTCCGATGGCTACACCTTC.

The chain recombines TRBV5-4 with TRBJ1-6; weak D call: TRBD1 (6 bases). Trimming left V 4 bases short and J 10 bases short, with 18 bases between. The CDR3 loop spans 15 amino acids. In germline, CDR1 is SGHNT, CDR2 YYREEE (reference sequence). The CDR3, as DNA: TGTGCCAGCAGCCAAACACTGGACAGTAGATCACCCCTCCACTTT. Translating it yields CASSQTLDSRSPLHF.

The rearrangement links TRBV5-1 to TRBJ1-2, with D tentatively TRBD1 (5 bases). Germline assignment: CDR1 SGHRS and CDR2 YFSETQ. This CDR3 spans 14 amino acids. Trimming left V 5 bases short and J 3 bases short, with 14 bases between. The CDR3 DNA is TGCGCCAGCAGTCCGGGCGGGGGGTACTATGGCTACACCTTC. It encodes CASSPGGGYYGYTF.

V is TRBV27 and J is TRBJ2-7, with 8 bases lining up with TRBD1. V lost 5 bases, J lost 4 bases, and 4 bases stayed unmatched. The germline V gene has CDR1 MNHEY and CDR2 SMNVEV (reference sequence). This CDR3 comprises 13 residues. The CDR3 reads CASSLQGAYEQYF. In DNA form, the CDR3 reads TGTGCCAGCAGTCTCCAGGGGGCGTACGAGCAGTACTTC.

J is TRBJ2-3 and V is TRBV19; TRBD2 agrees at 9 bases. With 5 bases clipped from V and 10 bases from J, the junction kept 13 bases outside the gene matches. Germline CDR1 LNHDA, CDR2 SQIVND (reference sequence). The CDR3 spans 15 residues. CDR3 amino acids: CASSPKGAGGLAQYF. The CDR3 region has the DNA TGTGCCAGTAGTCCTAAAGGCGCGGGAGGGCTCGCGCAGTATTTT.

The rearrangement links TRBV4-1 to TRBJ2-7, with D unresolved. Germline loops: CDR1 MGHRA, CDR2 YSYEKL. CDR3 length equals 15 residues. Trimming pared 0 bases from V and 0 bases from J, leaving 9 bases between. This chain's CDR3 is CASSQDRSLSYEQYF. The CDR3 DNA sequence: TGCGCCAGCAGCCAAGATCGGAGCCTCTCCTACGAGCAGTACTTC.

V and J are TRBV6-5 and TRBJ1-2, with D perhaps TRBD1 (6 bases). CDR1 and CDR2 from the germline V gene are MNHEY and SVGAGI. Deletions cut 7 bases from V and 3 bases from J, with 9 bases between. The CDR3 covers 12 residues. CDR3 sequence: CASTAGDYGYTF. The CDR3 bases are TGTGCCAGCACAGCAGGGGACTATGGCTACACCTTC.

This sequence joins TRBV29-1 and TRBJ2-3, with 9 positions matching TRBD2. The CDR3 runs to 14 residues. Germline V gene data show CDR1 as SQVTM and CDR2 as ANQGSEA. V trimming: 4 bases; J trimming: 2 bases; junction bases outside the gene matches: 4. For the CDR3, the DNA is TGCAGCGTTGGGGAGCGGGGGGTCACAGATACGCAGTATTTT. It translates to CSVGERGVTDTQYF.

The chain has TRBV7-2 and TRBJ2-7, with D unresolved. Trimming pared 3 bases from V and 0 bases from J, leaving 9 bases between. This CDR3 comprises 14 residues. Germline V lookup: CDR1 SGHTA, CDR2 FQGNSA. CDR3 protein: CASSFGRSSYEQYF. CDR3 sequence (DNA): TGTGCCAGCAGCTTCGGCCGGAGCTCCTACGAGCAGTACTTC.

The chain couples TRBV2 to TRBJ1-1, with D possibly matching TRBD1 (6 bases). The length of the CDR3 is 15 residues. Germline CDR1 is SNHLY and CDR2 is FYNNEI. V dropped 4 bases and J dropped 2 bases, with 14 bases sitting between them. The CDR3 region has the DNA TGTGCCAGCAGTGGTGAGGGACAAAAAAACACTGAAGCTTTCTTT. Encoded protein: CASSGEGQKNTEAFF.

The chain recombines TRBV15 with TRBJ2-3; 7 bases are shared with TRBD2. Trimming removed 2 bases from V and 5 bases from J; junction bases left unmatched: 7. The V gene's germline CDR1 is LNHNV and CDR2 YYDKDF (reference sequence). This CDR3 region has 15 residues. The CDR3 DNA reads as TGTGCCACCAGCAGATTCGGGGGGACGAGAGATACGCAGTATTTT. Amino acid sequence: CATSRFGGTRDTQYF.

The chain joins TRBV28 to TRBJ1-5; a possible D gene is TRBD1 (5 bases). Germline CDR1 reads MDHEN; CDR2 reads SYDVKM. The CDR3 extends over 18 amino acids. Deletions cut 5 bases from V and 6 bases from J, with 26 bases between. The CDR3, as DNA: TGTGCCAGCAGTCCCACTCTTTTGGGGCGCCGCCAGGGTCAGCCCCAGCATTTT. Translated: CASSPTLLGRRQGQPQHF.

This chain uses TRBV9 with TRBJ1-2; D gene uncertain. In germline, CDR1 is SGDLS, CDR2 YYNGEE. V shed 4 bases and J shed 8 bases, with 15 bases lying between them. This CDR3 is built from 13 residues. The CDR3 DNA sequence: TGTGCCAGCAGCCCCCGGGCGGGTGAAGGCTACACCTTC. It codes for CASSPRAGEGYTF.

The chain recombines TRBV24-1 with TRBJ1-2; maybe TRBD1 (6 bases). This CDR3 spans 14 amino acids. Between the trimmed V and J ends, which lost 3 bases and 8 bases, there was a span of 15 bases. Germline loops: CDR1 KGHDR, CDR2 SFDVKD. In nucleotides, the CDR3 is TGTGCCACCAGTGATAATTCGGACAGTCGAGGCTACACCTTC. Encoded protein: CATSDNSDSRGYTF.